The rows below give T cell receptor beta chains drawn from one sample of a study of T cell responses to AZD1222 COVID-19 vaccine. Measured with immunoSEQ multiplex PCR; TCRdb has only the in-frame clones, and not every one. Of 85,000 to 120,000 clones in the sample, roughly 88% were seen once. Specimen: peripheral blood, collected 28 days after the second AZD1222 dose. The receptors stem from an adult who received the AZD1222 COVID-19 vaccine. CDR3s include the opening cysteine and the closing phenylalanine or tryptophan. Fields, in order: J gene, V gene, clone size, D gene, CDR3 DNA, CDR3 protein. D genes are given only for firm matches. Not every row has a clone size; where given, it reads once, few, many or a size class.

j_call: TRBJ2-3; v_call: TRBV4-1; clone_size: NA; d_call: NA; cdr3_nt: TGCGCCAGCAGCCCTCAGTTGTACGGCGGGGGCCCAGATACGCAGTATTTT; cdr3_aa: CASSPQLYGGGPDTQYF
j_call: TRBJ2-1; v_call: TRBV15; clone_size: NA; d_call: NA; cdr3_nt: TGTGCCACCAGCGGGACGGGGGTTTACAATGAGCAGTTCTTC; cdr3_aa: CATSGTGVYNEQFF
j_call: TRBJ2-1; v_call: TRBV18; clone_size: NA; d_call: TRBD1; cdr3_nt: TGTGCCAGCCACCCACAGGGGGATGAGCAGTTCTTC; cdr3_aa: CASHPQGDEQFF
j_call: TRBJ1-2; v_call: TRBV5-1; clone_size: once; d_call: TRBD1; cdr3_nt: TGCGCCAGCAGTCTAACGACAGGGGATCCCACCTTC; cdr3_aa: CASSLTTGDPTF
j_call: TRBJ1-3; v_call: TRBV5-1; clone_size: NA; d_call: NA; cdr3_nt: TGCGCCAGCAGCATGAGTTTTGATCGAGGAAACACCATATATTTT; cdr3_aa: CASSMSFDRGNTIYF
j_call: TRBJ2-7; v_call: TRBV5-1; clone_size: NA; d_call: TRBD1; cdr3_nt: TGCGCCAGCAGCTTGGGACAGGGCTCCTACGAGCAGTACTTC; cdr3_aa: CASSLGQGSYEQYF
j_call: TRBJ1-2; v_call: TRBV5-6; clone_size: NA; d_call: TRBD1; cdr3_nt: TGTGCCAGCAGCATAGGGACAGGGGTGGATGGCTACACCTTC; cdr3_aa: CASSIGTGVDGYTF
j_call: TRBJ1-1; v_call: TRBV11-3; clone_size: NA; d_call: NA; cdr3_nt: TGTACCAGCAGCTTCGGCACGAACACTGAAGCTTTCTTT; cdr3_aa: CTSSFGTNTEAFF
j_call: TRBJ1-1; v_call: TRBV6-5; clone_size: NA; d_call: NA; cdr3_nt: TGTGCCAGCAGTTACCCCGAAAGGGGAGCAACTGAAGCTTTCTTT; cdr3_aa: CASSYPERGATEAFF
j_call: TRBJ2-5; v_call: TRBV9; clone_size: NA; d_call: NA; cdr3_nt: TGTGCCAGCAGCCTCAGACCAGGGCGTGAAGAGACCCAGTACTTC; cdr3_aa: CASSLRPGREETQYF
j_call: TRBJ1-2; v_call: TRBV2; clone_size: NA; d_call: NA; cdr3_nt: TGTGCCAGAGCAGCCGAGGCGGGGAACTATGGCTACACCTTC; cdr3_aa: CARAAEAGNYGYTF
j_call: TRBJ2-7; v_call: TRBV2; clone_size: NA; d_call: NA; cdr3_nt: TGTGCCAGCAGTGGGGGTGGGGGCTACGAGCAGTACTTC; cdr3_aa: CASSGGGGYEQYF
j_call: TRBJ2-3; v_call: TRBV11-3; clone_size: NA; d_call: NA; cdr3_nt: TGTGCCAGCAGCTTACTCGGTCCCAGCCTGAGTCCGCAGTATTTT; cdr3_aa: CASSLLGPSLSPQYF
j_call: TRBJ1-1; v_call: TRBV20-1; clone_size: NA; d_call: TRBD1; cdr3_nt: TGCAGTGCTACTGACAGGGAGGGGACTGAAGCTTTCTTT; cdr3_aa: CSATDREGTEAFF
j_call: TRBJ2-7; v_call: TRBV29-1; clone_size: NA; d_call: NA; cdr3_nt: TGCAGCGTTGAGGCCGGGACCTACGAGCAGTACTTC; cdr3_aa: CSVEAGTYEQYF